This entry concerns a single T cell receptor beta chain. This entry comes from a study of blood T cells in healthy people across ages. CDR3 length equals 14 residues. J lost 1 base, V lost 6 bases, and 6 bases had no gene match. Germline assignment: CDR1 SGHRS and CDR2 YFSETQ. A J-beta primer mix and a sample-barcoded 5' primer were used in a second PCR of about 6 to 12 cycles. TCRdb called the 5' RACE reads again in MiXCR, with one record for every CDR3 protein. The sample has around 780,000 distinct CDR3 sequences, more than 25% seen once. This sample was shared with a second study, whose subject was T cells of mothers and their children.

The source is a boy aged 5-17 years in good health. The V and J genes are TRBV5-1 and TRBJ1-1, with 7 bases fitting TRBD1. Specimen: blood. As DNA, the CDR3 is TGCGCCAGCAACGAAGGGGGCGGGAACACTGAAGCTTTCTTT. It encodes CASNEGGGNTEAFF.